Shown below are 23 T cell receptor beta chains from a single sample sequenced in a study of blood T cells in healthy people across ages. A second PCR of about 7 to 11 cycles used a sample-barcoded 5' primer and a J-beta primer mix. TCRdb reanalysed the 5' RACE reads using MiXCR and keeps one entry per CDR3 protein. The table has over 1.5 million distinct CDR3 sequences, about 50% seen once. Material: blood. Receptor source: a woman aged 40 to 55 in good health.

This clonotype came up a few times. This rearrangement joins TRBV4-2 to TRBJ2-7, with TRBD1 matching 12 bases. V lost 1 base to trimming and J lost 4 bases; unmatched junction nucleotides: 2. This CDR3 has 15 amino acids. CDR1 and CDR2 from the germline V gene are LGHNA and YNFKEQ. The DNA of the CDR3 is TGTGCCAGCAGCCAAGGGGACAGGGGGCTTTACGAGCAGTACTTC. This encodes CASSQGDRGLYEQYF.

This clonotype was picked up a small number of times. V is TRBV20-1 and J is TRBJ1-6; the D is unclear. The V end lost 7 bases, the J end lost 3 bases, and 13 bases lay between the germline ends. Per the germline V gene, CDR1 is DFQATT and CDR2 is SNEGSKA (reference sequence). The CDR3 is 14 residues long. The CDR3 is CSVSTASYNSPLHF. In DNA form, the CDR3 reads TGCAGTGTTTCAACAGCTAGCTATAATTCACCCCTCCACTTT.

This clonotype was found a few times. The V call is TRBV29-1, the J call TRBJ2-3; no definite D call. With 1 base removed from V and 0 bases from J, the gap between germline ends came to 8 bases. Germline V gene data show CDR1 as SQVTM and CDR2 as ANQGSEA. This CDR3 is 14 amino acids long. The CDR3 bases are TGCAGCGTTGAAGGTGGGATAAGCACAGATACGCAGTATTTT. Its protein product is CSVEGGISTDTQYF.

This clonotype was seen a few times. J is TRBJ2-7 and V is TRBV5-1; D not certain. The CDR3 spans 14 residues. Deletions cut 9 bases from V and 0 bases from J, with 16 bases between. Germline V gene data show CDR1 as SGHRS and CDR2 as YFSETQ. The CDR3 loop reads CATKPQGDSYEQYF. CDR3 in DNA: TGCGCCACCAAGCCTCAAGGAGACTCCTACGAGCAGTACTTC.

This clonotype has just a few counts. The chain links TRBV12-3 or TRBV12-4 to TRBJ1-2, with D hard to call. V dropped 7 bases and J dropped 4 bases, with 13 bases sitting between them. This CDR3 is 13 amino acids long. CDR3 coding DNA: TGTGCCAGCACCCCCTCGAGTCCCTATGGCTACACCTTC. It translates to CASTPSSPYGYTF.

This clonotype has a handful of counts. The chain couples TRBV6-5 to TRBJ2-6, with D perhaps matching TRBD1 (6 bases). Germline V gene lookup returns CDR1 MNHEY and CDR2 SVGAGI. V lost 2 bases and J 4 bases, leaving 24 bases between the germline ends. CDR3 length: 20 amino acids. CDR3: CASSYEIQGTLLSGANVLTF. CDR3 coding DNA: TGTGCCAGCAGTTACGAGATCCAGGGGACCTTACTTTCGGGGGCCAACGTCCTGACTTTC.

J is TRBJ1-2 and V is TRBV27; the D gene is possibly TRBD1 (5 bases). Between the trimmed V and J ends, which lost 2 bases and 6 bases, there was a span of 16 bases. The CDR3 has 15 residues. Per germline, CDR1 MNHEY and CDR2 SMNVEV (reference sequence). The CDR3 DNA reads TGTGCCAGCAGTTTAAATCCGGAACCCAGGGATGGCTACACCTTC. It specifies CASSLNPEPRDGYTF.

This clonotype came up many times. The chain links TRBV7-9 to TRBJ2-7; perhaps TRBD1 as D (6 bases). Germline V gene data show CDR1 as SEHNR and CDR2 as FQNEAQ (reference sequence). V gave up 0 bases and J gave up 2 bases, with 8 bases separating them. CDR3 length: 14 amino acids. As DNA, the CDR3 is TGTGCCAGCAGCTTAGCGGCAGGGGCCTACGAGCAGTACTTC. It is translated as CASSLAAGAYEQYF.

As to this clonotype: Relative to the germline gene, one junction end is altered; a read error may explain this. The genes are TRBV20-1 and TRBJ1-5; a weak D match, TRBD1 (6 bases). CDR1 is DFQATT and CDR2 is SNEGSKA in the germline V gene (reference sequence). The CDR3 contains 14 residues. The CDR3 DNA reads TGCAGCGCTATACAGACAGGCCCAGGTCAGCCCCAGCATTTT. Its translation is CSAIQTGPGQPQHF.

This clonotype was seen at least ten times. A much larger clone differs by one base, so this may be a read error. This chain links TRBV18 with TRBJ2-1; D possibly uses TRBD1 or TRBD2 (6 bases each). The DNA end is a closer match to TRBJ2-7, so the J assignment may be wrong. This CDR3 has 16 residues. The V gene's germline CDR1 is KGHSH and CDR2 LQKENI. CDR3 amino acids: CASSPSYGGSYNEQYF. CDR3 nucleotide sequence: TGTGCCAGCTCACCATCTTACGGGGGCTCCTACAATGAGCAGTACTTC.

V gene TRBV11-2 combines with J gene TRBJ2-6; 8 nucleotides match TRBD1. Germline trimming cut 6 bases from V and 3 bases from J; bases unmatched to any gene: 10. CDR1 and CDR2 from the germline V gene are SGHAT and FQNNGV. This CDR3 region has 17 residues. CDR3 DNA: TGTGCCAGCAGGGGAAGTCGGACAGGGAATGGGGCCAACGTCCTGACTTTC. As protein: CASRGSRTGNGANVLTF.

The chain is built from TRBV4-1 and TRBJ1-4; D gene uncertain. Germline values: CDR1 MGHRA, CDR2 YSYEKL. The CDR3 sequence is 16 residues long. Trimming removed 1 base at V and 2 bases at J, with 11 bases between. The CDR3 bases are TGCGCCAGCAGCCAAGCCTCAGGCGGCACTAATGAAAAACTGTTTTTT. Protein sequence: CASSQASGGTNEKLFF.

This clonotype was picked up a small number of times. This sequence joins TRBV27 and TRBJ2-6; D uncertain. Per germline, CDR1 MNHEY and CDR2 SMNVEV (reference sequence). The CDR3 length is 15 residues. V lost 3 bases and J 2 bases, leaving 8 bases between the germline ends. In DNA form, the CDR3 reads TGTGCCAGCAGTTTTTCCTTAACTGGGGCCAACGTCCTGACTTTC. Translation gives CASSFSLTGANVLTF.

V usage is TRBV18 and J usage is TRBJ2-1; the match to TRBD2 covers 14 bases. After removal of 3 bases from V and 1 base from J, the junction contained 5 bases not matched to a gene. CDR3 length: 18 residues. CDR1 and CDR2 (germline): KGHSH, LQKENI. CDR3 in amino acids: CASSPGLAGALSYNEQFF. The CDR3 nucleotides read TGTGCCAGCTCACCGGGACTAGCGGGGGCCCTTTCCTACAATGAGCAGTTCTTC.

This clonotype has more than one count but fewer than ten. The rearrangement joins TRBV20-1 to TRBJ2-7, with D possibly matching TRBD2 (5 bases). The CDR3 is 13 residues long. V shed 4 bases and J shed 7 bases, with 17 bases lying between them. From germline, CDR1 is DFQATT and CDR2 SNEGSKA (reference sequence). Here the CDR3 reads CSANLAAFGEQYF. DNA of the CDR3: TGCAGTGCTAACCTAGCCGCTTTTGGTGAGCAGTACTTC.

This clonotype came up a few times. The J gene is TRBJ2-1, the V gene TRBV7-6; possible D gene TRBD1, 6 bases. From germline, CDR1 is SGHVS and CDR2 FNYEAQ. The CDR3 sequence is 15 residues long. V was cut by 2 bases and J by 5 bases, with 13 bases left in between. Here the CDR3 reads CASSLFGQSHNEQFF. CDR3 DNA sequence: TGTGCCAGCAGCTTATTCGGACAGTCCCACAATGAGCAGTTCTTC.

As regards this clonotype: Its ends do not fully match the called genes, so a read error is possible. This sequence joins TRBV12-3 or TRBV12-4 and TRBJ1-2; D uncertain. CDR3 length: 9 amino acids. The chain's CDR3 is CARSLGYTF. The CDR3 coding sequence is TGTGCCCGCAGTTTAGGTTACACCTTC.

This clonotype was detected many times. The chain carries TRBV11-2 and TRBJ2-3; 7 bases are a match to TRBD2. Looked up from germline, CDR1 is SGHAT and CDR2 is FQNNGV. The CDR3 extends over 15 amino acids. V lost 0 bases, J lost 2 bases, and 2 bases stayed unmatched. CDR3 bases: TGTGCCAGCAGCTTAGATCGGGGGGACACAGATACGCAGTATTTT. Translated, it gives CASSLDRGDTDTQYF.

This clonotype has only a few counts. The CDR3 DNA reads as TGCAGTGCTAATACAGGGAATTACGCCTACAATGAGCAGTTCTTC. Residues: CSANTGNYAYNEQFF. The chain uses TRBV20-1 and TRBJ2-1, with D maybe TRBD1 (6 bases). V was cut by 4 bases and J by 2 bases, with 15 bases left in between. This CDR3 contains 15 residues. The germline V gene encodes CDR1 DFQATT and CDR2 SNEGSKA (reference sequence).

The rearrangement uses TRBV19 and TRBJ1-1; D may be TRBD1 (5 bases). CDR1 is LNHDA and CDR2 is SQIVND in the germline V gene (reference sequence). The V end was cut by 11 bases, the J end by 8 bases, with 15 bases between. The CDR3 runs to 11 residues. The CDR3: CAALEGREAFF. The CDR3 coding sequence is TGTGCCGCCTTGGAGGGACGGGAAGCTTTCTTT.

This rearrangement joins TRBV7-9 to TRBJ2-1, with D unclear. V was cut by 11 bases and J by 6 bases, with 11 bases left in between. Per germline, CDR1 SEHNR and CDR2 FQNEAQ (reference sequence). This CDR3 is built from 11 residues. The CDR3: CALRIRNEQFF. The CDR3 DNA reads as TGTGCCCTTCGGATCCGCAATGAGCAGTTCTTC.

The chain has TRBV6-2 or TRBV6-3 and TRBJ2-3; D might be TRBD2 (5 bases). There are 16 residues in the CDR3. V lost 6 bases and J 1 base, leaving 17 bases between the germline ends. Germline CDR1 and CDR2: MNHEY and SVGEGT. The CDR3 reads CASRVLATDGTDTQYF. As DNA, the CDR3 is TGTGCCAGCAGAGTTCTAGCCACGGACGGCACAGATACGCAGTATTTT.

The rearrangement joins TRBV7-9 to TRBJ2-5, with TRBD1 matching over 7 bases. The last part of the DNA fits TRBJ2-7 better; the J call may be wrong. The CDR3 runs 16 residues. The germline V gene encodes CDR1 SEHNR and CDR2 FQNEAQ (reference sequence). The CDR3 DNA follows: TGTGCCAGCAGCCCAGGTTCGGGACAGCGACGATACGAGCAGTACTTC. Translated, it gives CASSPGSGQRRYEQYF.